These T cell receptor beta chains were read from a single sample in a study of CD8+ T cells in alopecia areata. Method: immunoSEQ multiplex PCR; TCRdb's copy keeps in-frame clones and lacks some. The table has 120,000 to 150,000 clones, 87% seen once. The sequences come from CD8+ T cells sorted from blood, collected at week 0. Receptors were obtained from a human donor with alopecia areata. Each CDR3 is given with its conserved first and last residue. The D gene is left open where the match is weak. Only part of the rows carry a size: once, few, many, or a class if the clone is expanded.

abundance	j_gene	d_gene	v_gene	CDR3nt	CDR3aa
-	TRBJ2-3	TRBD2	TRBV6-1	TGTGCCAGCAGGTCCGGGACTAGCGTCACAGATACGCAGTATTTT	CASRSGTSVTDTQYF
-	TRBJ1-2	-	TRBV25-1	TGTGCCGCAGGCGAGTATGGCTACACCTTC	CAAGEYGYTF
-	TRBJ1-6	-	TRBV29-1	TGCAGCGTTGATGTGGGAGATAATTCACCCCTCCACTTT	CSVDVGDNSPLHF
few	TRBJ2-5	-	TRBV10-3	TGTGCCATCAGTCCTGAGGGGGGGGCCGAGACCCAGTACTTC	CAISPEGGAETQYF
few	TRBJ2-1	TRBD2	TRBV5-1	TGCGCCAGCAGCTTGCGGGGGGGCCTTCGGGATGAGCAGTTCTTC	CASSLRGGLRDEQFF
-	TRBJ2-5	-	TRBV7-9	TGTGCCAGCAGCTTAGAGGCAGAAGAGACCCAGTACTTC	CASSLEAEETQYF
-	TRBJ2-1	-	TRBV7-9	TGTGCCAGCAGCTTAGTTGGAGGCAATGAGCAGTTCTTC	CASSLVGGNEQFF
-	TRBJ2-7	TRBD2	TRBV19	TGTGCCAGTAGTATAACTAGCGGTTACGAGCAGTACTTC	CASSITSGYEQYF
-	TRBJ2-7	-	TRBV11-3	TGTGCCAGCAGCTTAAGTGGAGGCTCCGAGCAGTACTTC	CASSLSGGSEQYF
-	TRBJ2-7	-	TRBV5-6	TGTGCCAGCAGCTTGGGGCTGACCTACGAGCAGTACTTC	CASSLGLTYEQYF
-	TRBJ2-7	-	TRBV9	TGTGCCAGCAGCCCGATCGGAGGGACCTACGAGCAGTACTTC	CASSPIGGTYEQYF
-	TRBJ2-1	TRBD2	TRBV7-9	TGTGCCAGCAGCTTAATGCTAGCGGGAGGGCCGTACAATGAGCAGTTCTTC	CASSLMLAGGPYNEQFF
-	TRBJ2-2	-	TRBV5-5	TGTGCCAGCAGCTCAGTAGATGGCACCGGGGAGCTGTTTTTT	CASSSVDGTGELFF
-	TRBJ2-7	-	TRBV19	TGTGCCAGTAGTATAGGTACCGGCGGATACGAGCAGTACTTC	CASSIGTGGYEQYF
-	TRBJ2-1	TRBD2	TRBV4-1	TGCGCCAGCCAAGAGGGTAGCGGGATCAATGAGCAGTTCTTC	CASQEGSGINEQFF
few	TRBJ2-1	-	TRBV25-1	TGTGCCAGCAGTGAATTGGGTGGCAATGAGCAGTTCTTC	CASSELGGNEQFF
-	TRBJ2-2	-	TRBV29-1	TGCAGCGCCCTGGGGCTACCCGGGGAGCTGTTTTTT	CSALGLPGELFF
-	TRBJ2-1	-	TRBV29-1	TGCAGCCTATCCCTAGCGAACTCCTACAATGAGCAGTTCTTC	CSLSLANSYNEQFF
-	TRBJ2-7	TRBD1	TRBV7-6	TGTGCCAGCAGCTTTCGGGACAGGGCGTCCTACGAGCAGTACTTC	CASSFRDRASYEQYF
-	TRBJ2-7	-	TRBV5-4	TGTGCCAGCAGCTTGAGTGGCGAGCAGTACTTC	CASSLSGEQYF
-	TRBJ2-7	-	TRBV6-5	TGTGCCAGCAGTTCCCGGACAGTCTACGAGCAGTACTTC	CASSSRTVYEQYF
-	TRBJ2-7	-	TRBV5-1	TGCGCCAGCAGCTTGTTGGGCAGCGAGCAGTACTTC	CASSLLGSEQYF
-	TRBJ2-3	TRBD1	TRBV15	TGTGCCACCAGCAGAGATCATTCCGGACAGGGGATGGATACGCAGTATTTT	CATSRDHSGQGMDTQYF
-	TRBJ2-3	TRBD2	TRBV7-9	TGTGCCAGCAGCTCGAGACTAGCGGGCAGCACAGATACGCAGTATTTT	CASSSRLAGSTDTQYF
-	TRBJ2-1	TRBD1	TRBV6-1	TGTGCCAGCAGTGTTGAGGTTACAGGGGGCATCGGGGAGCAGTTCTTC	CASSVEVTGGIGEQFF
few	TRBJ2-1	TRBD2	TRBV9	TGTGCCAGCAGCACCCGACTAGCGGGAGGGTTGGGCAATGAGCAGTTCTTC	CASSTRLAGGLGNEQFF